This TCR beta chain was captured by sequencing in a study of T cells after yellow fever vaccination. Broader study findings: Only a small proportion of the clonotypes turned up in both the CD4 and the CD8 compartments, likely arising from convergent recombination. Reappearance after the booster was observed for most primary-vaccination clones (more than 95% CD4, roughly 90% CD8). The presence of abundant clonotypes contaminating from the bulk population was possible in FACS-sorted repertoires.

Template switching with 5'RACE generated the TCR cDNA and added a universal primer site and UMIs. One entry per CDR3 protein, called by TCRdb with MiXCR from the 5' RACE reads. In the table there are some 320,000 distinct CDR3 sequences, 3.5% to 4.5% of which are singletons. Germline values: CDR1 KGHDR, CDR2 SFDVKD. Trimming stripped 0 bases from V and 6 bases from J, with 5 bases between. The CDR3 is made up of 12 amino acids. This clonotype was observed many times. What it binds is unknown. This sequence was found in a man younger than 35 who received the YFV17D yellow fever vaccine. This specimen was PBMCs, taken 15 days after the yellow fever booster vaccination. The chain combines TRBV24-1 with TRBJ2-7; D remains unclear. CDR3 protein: CATSDLRGEQYF. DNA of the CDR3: TGTGCCACCAGTGATTTGCGCGGCGAGCAGTACTTC.